The subject of this entry is one TCR beta chain. TCRdb itself ran the 5' RACE reads through MiXCR, one entry per CDR3 protein. The sample includes approximately 430,000 distinct CDR3 sequences, about a quarter seen only once; the top ten take about an eighth. This specimen comes from a study of T-cell memory formation after mild COVID-19. Germline assignment: CDR1 MDHEN and CDR2 SYDVKM. Trimming stripped 6 bases from V and 0 bases from J, with 15 bases between. The CDR3 extends over 16 amino acids. The sample taken for sequencing was PBMCs or a T cell subset sorted from them (not recorded which). This TCR came from an adult woman who had mild COVID-19 (a few samples of this study predate the infection). Cell type and time point are not known. The V gene is TRBV28, the J gene TRBJ2-4; unclear D gene. The CDR3 bases are TGTGCCAGCAGCCCTAAGGGCAGCCTAGCCAAAAACATTCAGTACTTC. Amino acids: CASSPKGSLAKNIQYF.